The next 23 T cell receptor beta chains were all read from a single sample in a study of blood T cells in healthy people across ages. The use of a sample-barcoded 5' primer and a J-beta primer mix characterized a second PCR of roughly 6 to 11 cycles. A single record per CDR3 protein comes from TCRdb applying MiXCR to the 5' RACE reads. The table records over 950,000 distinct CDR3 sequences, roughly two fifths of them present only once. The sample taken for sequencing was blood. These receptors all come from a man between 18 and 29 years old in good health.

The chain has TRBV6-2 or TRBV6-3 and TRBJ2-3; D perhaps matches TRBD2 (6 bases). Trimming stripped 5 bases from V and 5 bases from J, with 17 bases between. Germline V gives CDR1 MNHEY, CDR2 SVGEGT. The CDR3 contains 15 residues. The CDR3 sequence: CASSLDGRPLDTQYF. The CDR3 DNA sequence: TGTGCCAGCAGTCTGGATGGGAGGCCCCTAGATACGCAGTATTTT.

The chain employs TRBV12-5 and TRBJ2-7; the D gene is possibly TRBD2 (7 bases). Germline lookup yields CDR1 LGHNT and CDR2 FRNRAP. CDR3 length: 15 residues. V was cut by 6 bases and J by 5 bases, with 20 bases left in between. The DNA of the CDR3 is TGTGCTAGTGGCTCCTCTGGGGGGGCTCGGAACGAGCAGTACTTC. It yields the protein CASGSSGGARNEQYF.

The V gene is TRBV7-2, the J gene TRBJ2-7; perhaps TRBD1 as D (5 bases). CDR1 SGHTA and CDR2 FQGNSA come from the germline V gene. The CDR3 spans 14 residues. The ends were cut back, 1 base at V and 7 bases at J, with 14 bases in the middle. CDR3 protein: CASSLVGVNREQYF. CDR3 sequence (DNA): TGTGCCAGCAGCTTAGTTGGTGTGAACAGGGAGCAGTACTTC. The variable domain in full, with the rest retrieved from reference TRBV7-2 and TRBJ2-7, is GAGVSQSPSNKVTEKGKDVELRCDPISGHTALYWYRQSLGQGLEFLIYFQGNSAPDKSGLPSDRFSAERTGGSVSTLTIQRTQQEDSAVYLCASSLVGVNREQYFGPGTRLTVT.

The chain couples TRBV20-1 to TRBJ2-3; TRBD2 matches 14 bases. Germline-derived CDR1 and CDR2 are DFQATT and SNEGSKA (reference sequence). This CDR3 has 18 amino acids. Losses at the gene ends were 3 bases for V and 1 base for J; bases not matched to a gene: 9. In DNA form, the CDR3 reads TGCAGTGCTAGCGAGGGGACTAGCGGGGGCCCCCGCACAGATACGCAGTATTTT. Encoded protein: CSASEGTSGGPRTDTQYF.

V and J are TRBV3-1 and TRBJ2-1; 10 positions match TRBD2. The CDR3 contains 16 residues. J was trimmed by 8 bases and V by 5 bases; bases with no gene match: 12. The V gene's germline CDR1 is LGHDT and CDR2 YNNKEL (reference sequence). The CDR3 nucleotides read TGTGCCAGCAGCGCCGGTGGACTAGCGGACGTCGATGAGCAGTTCTTC. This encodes CASSAGGLADVDEQFF.

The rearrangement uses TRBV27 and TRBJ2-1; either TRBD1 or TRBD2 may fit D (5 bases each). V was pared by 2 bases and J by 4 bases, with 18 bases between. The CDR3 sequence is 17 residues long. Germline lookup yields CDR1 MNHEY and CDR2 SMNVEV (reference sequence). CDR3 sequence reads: CASSLGLGESSYNEQFF. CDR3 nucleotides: TGTGCCAGCAGTTTAGGATTGGGGGAGAGCTCTTACAATGAGCAGTTCTTC.

CDR3 bases: TGTGCCAGCAGTGACGGGGCAGAGGCGTACTTC. Its protein is CASSDGAEAYF. The J gene is TRBJ2-4, the V gene TRBV25-1; the D gene could be TRBD1 or TRBD2 (5 bases each). The germline gives CDR1 MGHDK, CDR2 SYGVNS. CDR3 length equals 11 residues. V was clipped by 3 bases and J by 15 bases, with 12 bases between them.

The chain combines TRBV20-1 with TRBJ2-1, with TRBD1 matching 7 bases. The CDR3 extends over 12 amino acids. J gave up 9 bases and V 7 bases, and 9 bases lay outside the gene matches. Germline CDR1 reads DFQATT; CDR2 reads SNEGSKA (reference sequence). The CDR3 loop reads CSVPQGTREQFF. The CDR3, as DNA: TGCAGTGTCCCACAGGGGACACGTGAGCAGTTCTTC.

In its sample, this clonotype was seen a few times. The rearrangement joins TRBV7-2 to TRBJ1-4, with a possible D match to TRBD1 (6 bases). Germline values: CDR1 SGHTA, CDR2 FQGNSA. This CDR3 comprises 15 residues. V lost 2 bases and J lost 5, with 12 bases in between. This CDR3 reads CASSLLRGGNEKLFF. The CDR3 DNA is TGTGCCAGCAGCTTACTCAGGGGAGGGAATGAAAAACTGTTTTTT. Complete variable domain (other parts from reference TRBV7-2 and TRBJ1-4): GAGVSQSPSNKVTEKGKDVELRCDPISGHTALYWYRQSLGQGLEFLIYFQGNSAPDKSGLPSDRFSAERTGGSVSTLTIQRTQQEDSAVYLCASSLLRGGNEKLFFGSGTQLSVL.

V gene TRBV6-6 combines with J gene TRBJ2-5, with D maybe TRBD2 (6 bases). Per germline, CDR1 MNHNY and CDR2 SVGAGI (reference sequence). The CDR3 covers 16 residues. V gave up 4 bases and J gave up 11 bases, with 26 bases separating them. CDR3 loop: CASSWGGVTGYNEQYF. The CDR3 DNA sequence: TGTGCCAGCAGTTGGGGCGGGGTGACGGGATACAATGAGCAGTACTTC.

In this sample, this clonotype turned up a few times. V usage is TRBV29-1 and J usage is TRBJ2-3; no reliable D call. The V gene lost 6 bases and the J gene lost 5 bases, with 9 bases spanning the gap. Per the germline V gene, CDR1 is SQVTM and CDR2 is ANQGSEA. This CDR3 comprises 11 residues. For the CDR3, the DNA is TGCAGCGTCCGGACGGTAGATACGCAGTATTTT. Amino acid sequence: CSVRTVDTQYF.

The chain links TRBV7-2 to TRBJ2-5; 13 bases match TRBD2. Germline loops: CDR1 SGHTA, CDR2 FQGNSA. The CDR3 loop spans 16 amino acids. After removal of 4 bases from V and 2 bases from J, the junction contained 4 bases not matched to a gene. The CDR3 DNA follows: TGTGCCAGCAGCTCTGGACTAGCGGGGGTTCAAGAGACCCAGTACTTC. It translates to CASSSGLAGVQETQYF. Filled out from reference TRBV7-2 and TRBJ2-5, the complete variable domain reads GAGVSQSPSNKVTEKGKDVELRCDPISGHTALYWYRQSLGQGLEFLIYFQGNSAPDKSGLPSDRFSAERTGGSVSTLTIQRTQQEDSAVYLCASSSGLAGVQETQYFGPGTRLLVL.

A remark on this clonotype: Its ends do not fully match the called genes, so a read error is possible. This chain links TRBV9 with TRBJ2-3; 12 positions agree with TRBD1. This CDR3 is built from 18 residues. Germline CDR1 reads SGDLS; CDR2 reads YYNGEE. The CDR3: CASSVMGQGASRTDMQYF. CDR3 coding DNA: TGTGCCAGCAGCGTGATGGGACAGGGGGCCTCGAGGACAGATATGCAGTATTTT.

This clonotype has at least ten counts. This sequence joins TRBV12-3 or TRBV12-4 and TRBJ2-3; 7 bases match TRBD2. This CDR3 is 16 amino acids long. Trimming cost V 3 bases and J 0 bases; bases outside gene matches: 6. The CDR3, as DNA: TGTGCCAGCAGTTTGGTCGGGGGGACTAGCACAGATACGCAGTATTTT. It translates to CASSLVGGTSTDTQYF.

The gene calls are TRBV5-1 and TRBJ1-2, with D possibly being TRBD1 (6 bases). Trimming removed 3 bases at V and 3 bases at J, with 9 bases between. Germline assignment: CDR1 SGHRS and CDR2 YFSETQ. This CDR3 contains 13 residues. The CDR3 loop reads CASSSGQYYGYTF. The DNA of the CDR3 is TGCGCCAGCAGCTCCGGACAGTACTATGGCTACACCTTC.

CDR3 loop: CASSTVHTDTQYF. CDR3 coding DNA: TGTGCCAGCAGCACGGTTCACACAGATACGCAGTATTTT. The gene calls are TRBV7-2 and TRBJ2-3; D remains unclear. Germline CDR1 SGHTA, CDR2 FQGNSA. The germline V and J ends were trimmed by 5 bases and 2 bases, with 8 bases remaining between them. The CDR3 is 13 amino acids. Supplemented by reference TRBV7-2 and TRBJ2-3, the full variable domain reads GAGVSQSPSNKVTEKGKDVELRCDPISGHTALYWYRQSLGQGLEFLIYFQGNSAPDKSGLPSDRFSAERTGGSVSTLTIQRTQQEDSAVYLCASSTVHTDTQYFGPGTRLTVL.

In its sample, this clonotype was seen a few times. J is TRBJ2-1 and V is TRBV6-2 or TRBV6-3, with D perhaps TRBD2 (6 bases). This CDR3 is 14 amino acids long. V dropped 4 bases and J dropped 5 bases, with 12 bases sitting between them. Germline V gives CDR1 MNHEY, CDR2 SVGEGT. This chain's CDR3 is CASSWDFTNNEQFF. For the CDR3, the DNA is TGTGCCAGCAGTTGGGACTTCACAAACAATGAGCAGTTCTTC.

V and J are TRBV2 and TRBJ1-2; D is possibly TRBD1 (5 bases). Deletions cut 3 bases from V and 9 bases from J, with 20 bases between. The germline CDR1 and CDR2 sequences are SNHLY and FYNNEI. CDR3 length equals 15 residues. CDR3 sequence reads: CASSDPAGSPYSYTF. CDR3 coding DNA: TGTGCCAGCAGTGATCCGGCAGGGAGTCCGTATAGCTACACCTTC.

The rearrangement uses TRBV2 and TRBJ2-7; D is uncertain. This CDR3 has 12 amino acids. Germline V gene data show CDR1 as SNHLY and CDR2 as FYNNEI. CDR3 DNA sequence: TGTGTCAGTATCCGGCCACAAGAGACCCGGTACTTC. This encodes CVSIRPQETRYF.

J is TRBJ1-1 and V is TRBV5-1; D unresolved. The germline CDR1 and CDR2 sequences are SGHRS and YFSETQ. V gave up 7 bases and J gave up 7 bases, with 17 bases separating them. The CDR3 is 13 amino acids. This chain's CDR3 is CASRAGVNSEAFF. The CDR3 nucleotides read TGCGCCAGCCGTGCAGGAGTGAATAGTGAAGCTTTCTTT.

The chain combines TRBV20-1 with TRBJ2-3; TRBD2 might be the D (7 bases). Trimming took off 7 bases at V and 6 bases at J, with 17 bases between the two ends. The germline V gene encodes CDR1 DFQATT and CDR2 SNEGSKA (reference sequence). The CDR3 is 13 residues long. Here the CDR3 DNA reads TGCAGTGTAAAGGGGGGGGGGCAGGATACGCAGTATTTT. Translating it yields CSVKGGGQDTQYF.

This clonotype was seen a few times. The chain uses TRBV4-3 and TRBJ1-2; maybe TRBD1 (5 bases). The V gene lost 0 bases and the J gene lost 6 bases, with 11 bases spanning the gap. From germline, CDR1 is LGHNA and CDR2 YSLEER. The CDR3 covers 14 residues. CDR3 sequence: CASSQDRGNDGYTF. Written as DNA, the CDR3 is TGCGCCAGCAGCCAAGATCGGGGCAATGATGGCTACACCTTC.

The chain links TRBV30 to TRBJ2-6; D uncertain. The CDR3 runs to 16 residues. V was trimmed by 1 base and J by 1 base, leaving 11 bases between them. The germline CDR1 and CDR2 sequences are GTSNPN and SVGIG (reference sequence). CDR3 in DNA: TGTGCCTGGAGTGAGATTGGCTTGTCTGGGGCCAACGTCCTGACTTTC. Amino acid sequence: CAWSEIGLSGANVLTF.